This T cell receptor beta chain appears in the sequencing data of a study of T cells expressing NK-cell markers. About the research overall: Repertoire data for TCR beta were derived from sorted T cells (CD3+CD56+NKG2C+, CD3+CD56+NKG2C- and CD3+CD56-NKG2C+). The study sequenced eight donors, seven HCMV-seropositive and one seronegative. Broader study findings: Clarity on HCMV specificity was lacking for the expanded NKG2C+ T cell clones.

TCRdb re-called the 5' RACE reads and catalogs CDR3 proteins one per entry, DNA excluded. This sample's table reports a few hundred thousand distinct CDR3 sequences. As for this clonotype: The antigen is undetermined.

CDR3 length equals 14 residues. Looked up from germline, CDR1 is SGHTA and CDR2 is FQGNSA. The sequencing sample was made of blood T cells: a sorted CD56 or NKG2C T cell subset, CD4+ or CD8+ T cells, or bulk PBMC T cells (not recorded which). The TCR sequence derives from a man aged 18 to 30 in good health. The chain combines TRBV7-2 with TRBJ1-1; checking the TCRdb D call of TRBD1 is not possible without DNA. The CDR3 loop is CASSLGGKATEAFF.